This T cell receptor (beta chain) appears in the sequencing data of a study of T cell responses to AZD1222 COVID-19 vaccine. Whole-study results and caveats: Two doses of AZD1222 preceded a rise in Spike-specific TCR breadth and depth. Regions 160-218 and 743-854 dominated among vaccine-associated CD4 TCRs spanning spike.

The sample holds a few counts of this clone. The target antigen is unknown. Data came from immunoSEQ multiplex PCR; TCRdb stores just in-frame clones and leaves some out. Counted here are roughly 100,000 clones, approximately 86% occurring once; the ten biggest clones make up 3% to 4%. The specimen comprised peripheral blood, sampled 28 days after the second dose of the MenACWY control vaccine. The sequence was collected from an adult who received the MenACWY meningococcal vaccine as a control.

CDR3 sequence (DNA): TGTGCCACCAGTAAGGGCGGGGATTACGAGCAGTACTTC. This gives the protein CATSKGGDYEQYF. V is TRBV15 and J is TRBJ2-7; tentative D call: TRBD2 (6 bases). V dropped 6 bases and J dropped 4 bases, with 13 bases sitting between them. Germline V gives CDR1 LNHNV, CDR2 YYDKDF (reference sequence). The CDR3 loop spans 13 amino acids.